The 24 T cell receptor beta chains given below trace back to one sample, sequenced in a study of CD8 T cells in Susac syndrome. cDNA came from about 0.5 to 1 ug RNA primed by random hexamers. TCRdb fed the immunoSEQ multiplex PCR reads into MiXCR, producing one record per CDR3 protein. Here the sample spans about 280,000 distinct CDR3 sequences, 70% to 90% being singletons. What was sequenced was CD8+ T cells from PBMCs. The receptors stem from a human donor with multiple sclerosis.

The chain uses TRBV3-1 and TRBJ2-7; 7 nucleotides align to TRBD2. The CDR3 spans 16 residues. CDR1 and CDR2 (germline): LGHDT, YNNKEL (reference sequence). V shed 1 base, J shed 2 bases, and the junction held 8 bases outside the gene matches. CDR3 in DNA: TGTGCCAGCAGCCAAGGAAGTGCGGGAGAGACCTACGAGCAGTACTTC. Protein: CASSQGSAGETYEQYF.

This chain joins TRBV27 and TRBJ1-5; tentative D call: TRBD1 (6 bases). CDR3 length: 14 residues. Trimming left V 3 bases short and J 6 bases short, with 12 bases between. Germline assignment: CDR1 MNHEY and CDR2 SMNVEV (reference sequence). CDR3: CASSFSGEGQPQHF. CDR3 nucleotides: TGTGCCAGCAGTTTTTCAGGGGAGGGTCAGCCCCAGCATTTT.

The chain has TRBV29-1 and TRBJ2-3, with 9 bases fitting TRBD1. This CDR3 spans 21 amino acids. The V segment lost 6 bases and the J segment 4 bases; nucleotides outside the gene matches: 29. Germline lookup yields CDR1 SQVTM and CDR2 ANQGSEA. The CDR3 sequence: CSVDTFRDRVEAGPSPDTQYF. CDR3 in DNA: TGCAGCGTCGACACCTTCCGGGACAGGGTAGAGGCGGGCCCCTCCCCAGATACGCAGTATTTT.

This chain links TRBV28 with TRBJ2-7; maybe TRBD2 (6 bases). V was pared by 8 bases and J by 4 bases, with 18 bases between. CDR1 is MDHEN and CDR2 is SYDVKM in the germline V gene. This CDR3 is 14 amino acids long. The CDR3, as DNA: TGTGCCAGCTGCCGGAGGGTCTTCTCTTACGAGCAGTACTTC. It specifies CASCRRVFSYEQYF.

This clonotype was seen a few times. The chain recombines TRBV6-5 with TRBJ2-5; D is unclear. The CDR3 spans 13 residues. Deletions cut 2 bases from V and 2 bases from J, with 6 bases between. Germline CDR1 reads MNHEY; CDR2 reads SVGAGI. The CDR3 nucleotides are TGTGCCAGCAGTTACCATAGGCAAGAGACCCAGTACTTC. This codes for CASSYHRQETQYF.

CDR3 DNA sequence: TGTGCCAGCAGCTTAGGGAGCGGGAGGCCTGAGCAGTTCTTC. The encoded protein is CASSLGSGRPEQFF. The rearrangement links TRBV13 to TRBJ2-1; TRBD2 agrees at 9 bases. Germline CDR1 PRHDT, CDR2 FYEKMQ (reference sequence). The junction had 3 bases not matched to a gene; V was cut back by 0 bases and J by 9 bases. The CDR3 runs 14 residues.

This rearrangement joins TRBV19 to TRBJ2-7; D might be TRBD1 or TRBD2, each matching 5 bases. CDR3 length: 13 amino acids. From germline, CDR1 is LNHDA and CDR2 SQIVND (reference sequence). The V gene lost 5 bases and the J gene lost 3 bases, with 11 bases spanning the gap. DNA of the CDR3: TGTGCCAGTAGTGGGGACGCCCTCTACGAGCAGTACTTC. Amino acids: CASSGDALYEQYF.

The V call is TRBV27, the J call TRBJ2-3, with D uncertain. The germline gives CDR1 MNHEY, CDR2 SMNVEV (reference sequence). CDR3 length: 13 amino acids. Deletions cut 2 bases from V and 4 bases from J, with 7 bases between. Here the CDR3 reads CASSLRLSDTQYF. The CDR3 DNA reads TGTGCCAGCAGTTTACGTCTCTCAGATACGCAGTATTTT.

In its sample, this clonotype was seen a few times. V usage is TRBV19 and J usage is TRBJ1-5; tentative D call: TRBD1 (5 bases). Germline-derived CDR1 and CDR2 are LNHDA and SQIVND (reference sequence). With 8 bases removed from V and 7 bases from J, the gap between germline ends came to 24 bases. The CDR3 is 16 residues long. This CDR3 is CASSGETSPEGQPQHF. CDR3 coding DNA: TGTGCCAGTTCGGGGGAGACCAGCCCGGAGGGGCAGCCCCAGCATTTT.

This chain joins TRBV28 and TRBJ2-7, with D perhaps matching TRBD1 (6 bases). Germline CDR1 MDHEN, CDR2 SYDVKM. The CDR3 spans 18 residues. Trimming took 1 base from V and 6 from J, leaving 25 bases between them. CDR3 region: CASSLLPPTRAQGGEQYF. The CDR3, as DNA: TGTGCCAGCAGTTTATTACCCCCGACCCGGGCACAGGGTGGCGAGCAGTACTTC.

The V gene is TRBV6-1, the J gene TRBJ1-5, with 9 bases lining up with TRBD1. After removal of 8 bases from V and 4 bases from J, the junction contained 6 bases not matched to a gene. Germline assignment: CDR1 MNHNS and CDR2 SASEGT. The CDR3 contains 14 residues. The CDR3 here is CASEDRGNNQPQHF. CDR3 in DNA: TGTGCCAGCGAGGACAGGGGAAATAATCAGCCCCAGCATTTT.

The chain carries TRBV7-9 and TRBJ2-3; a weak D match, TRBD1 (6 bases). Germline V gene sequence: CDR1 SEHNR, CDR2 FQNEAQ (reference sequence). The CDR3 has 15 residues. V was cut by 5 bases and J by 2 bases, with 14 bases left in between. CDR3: CASSLPQGFTDTQYF. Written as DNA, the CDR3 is TGTGCCAGCAGCCTCCCCCAGGGGTTCACAGATACGCAGTATTTT.

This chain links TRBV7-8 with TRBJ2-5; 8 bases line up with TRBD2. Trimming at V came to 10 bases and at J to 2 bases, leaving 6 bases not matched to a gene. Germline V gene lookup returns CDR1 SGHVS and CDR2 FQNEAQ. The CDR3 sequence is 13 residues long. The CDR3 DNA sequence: TGTGCCATCCCGGGGGGGATACAAGAGACCCAGTACTTC. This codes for CAIPGGIQETQYF.

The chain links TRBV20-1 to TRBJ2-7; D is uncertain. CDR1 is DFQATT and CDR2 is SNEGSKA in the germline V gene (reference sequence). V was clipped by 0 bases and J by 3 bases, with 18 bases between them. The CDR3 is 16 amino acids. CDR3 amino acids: CSARDNEATFGYEQYF. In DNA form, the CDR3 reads TGCAGTGCTAGAGATAATGAGGCTACCTTCGGCTACGAGCAGTACTTC.

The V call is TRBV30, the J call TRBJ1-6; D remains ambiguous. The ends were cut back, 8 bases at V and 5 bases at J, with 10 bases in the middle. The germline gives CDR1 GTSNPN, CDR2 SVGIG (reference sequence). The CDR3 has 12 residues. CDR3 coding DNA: TGTGCCGGTTCTTCTGATAATTCACCCCTCCACTTT. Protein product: CAGSSDNSPLHF.

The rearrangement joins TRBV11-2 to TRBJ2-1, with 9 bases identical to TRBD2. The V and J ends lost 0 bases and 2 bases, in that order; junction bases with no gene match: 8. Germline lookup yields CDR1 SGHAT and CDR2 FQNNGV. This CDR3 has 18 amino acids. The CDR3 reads CASSLDSRTSATYNEQFF. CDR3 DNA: TGTGCCAGCAGCTTAGATTCGCGGACTAGCGCGACCTACAATGAGCAGTTCTTC.

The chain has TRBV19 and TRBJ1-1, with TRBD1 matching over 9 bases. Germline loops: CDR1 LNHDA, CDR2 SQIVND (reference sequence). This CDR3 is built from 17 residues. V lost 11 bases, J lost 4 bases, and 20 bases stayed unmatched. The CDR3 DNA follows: TGTGCCTGTGCCTATCCCGGGACAGGGCCTGGAGGCACTGAAGCTTTCTTT. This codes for CACAYPGTGPGGTEAFF.

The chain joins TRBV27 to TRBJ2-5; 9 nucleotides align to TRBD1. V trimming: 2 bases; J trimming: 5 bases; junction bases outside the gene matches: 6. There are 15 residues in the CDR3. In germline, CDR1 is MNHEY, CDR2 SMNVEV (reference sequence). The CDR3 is CASSLRTGEWETQYF. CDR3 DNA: TGTGCCAGCAGTTTAAGGACAGGGGAGTGGGAGACCCAGTACTTC.

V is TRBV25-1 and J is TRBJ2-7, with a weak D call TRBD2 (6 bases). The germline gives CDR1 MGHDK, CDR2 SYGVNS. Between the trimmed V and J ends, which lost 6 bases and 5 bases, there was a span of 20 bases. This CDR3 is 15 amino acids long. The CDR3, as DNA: TGTGCCAGCAGCCGACCGTACGGGAGTTTCCACGAGCAGTACTTC. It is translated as CASSRPYGSFHEQYF.

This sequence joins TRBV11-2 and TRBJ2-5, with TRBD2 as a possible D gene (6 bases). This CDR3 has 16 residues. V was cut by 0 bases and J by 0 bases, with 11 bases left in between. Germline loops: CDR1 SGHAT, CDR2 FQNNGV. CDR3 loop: CASSLEWDWNQETQYF. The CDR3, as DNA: TGTGCCAGCAGCTTAGAGTGGGACTGGAACCAAGAGACCCAGTACTTC. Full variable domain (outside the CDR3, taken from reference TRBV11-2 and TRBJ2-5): EAGVAQSPRYKIIEKRQSVAFWCNPISGHATLYWYQQILGQGPKLLIQFQNNGVVDDSQLPKDRFSAERLKGVDSTLKIQPAKLEDSAVYLCASSLEWDWNQETQYFGPGTRLLVL.

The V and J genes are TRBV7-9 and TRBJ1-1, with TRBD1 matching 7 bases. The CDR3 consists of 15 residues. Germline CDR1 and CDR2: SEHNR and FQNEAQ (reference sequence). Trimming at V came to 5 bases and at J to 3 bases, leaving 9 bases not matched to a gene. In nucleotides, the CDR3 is TGTGCCAGCAGCCCCCAACAGGGGAGATACACTGAAGCTTTCTTT. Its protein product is CASSPQQGRYTEAFF.

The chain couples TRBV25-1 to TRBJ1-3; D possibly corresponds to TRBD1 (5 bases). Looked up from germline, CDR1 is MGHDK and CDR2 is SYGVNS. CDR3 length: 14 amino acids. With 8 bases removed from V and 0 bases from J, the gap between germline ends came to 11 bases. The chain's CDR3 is CASGGSLSGNTIYF. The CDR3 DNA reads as TGTGCCAGCGGGGGGTCCCTCTCTGGAAACACCATATATTTT.

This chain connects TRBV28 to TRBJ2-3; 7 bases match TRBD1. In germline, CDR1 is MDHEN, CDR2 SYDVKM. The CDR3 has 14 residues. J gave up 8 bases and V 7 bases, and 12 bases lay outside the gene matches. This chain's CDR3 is CASTSSPGQPTQYF. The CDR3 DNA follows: TGTGCCAGCACCTCGTCCCCGGGACAGCCTACGCAGTATTTT.

In nucleotides, the CDR3 is TGTGCCAGCGGCTCGACTAGCGGGAGTGGCAATGAGCAGTTCTTC. Translating gives CASGSTSGSGNEQFF. V is TRBV4-2 and J is TRBJ2-1; the match to TRBD2 covers 12 bases. The CDR3 has 15 amino acids. V lost 8 bases to trimming and J lost 6 bases; unmatched junction nucleotides: 8. The germline CDR1 and CDR2 sequences are LGHNA and YNFKEQ.